One and the same sample provided the 23 T cell receptor beta chains below, sequenced in a study of T cell repertoires in cytomegalovirus infection. TCRdb ran MiXCR on the reads and lists one entry per CDR3 protein. This repertoire shows around 550,000 distinct CDR3 sequences, roughly 29% found once; its top ten account for approximately 13%. Sequencing was performed on PBMCs. The receptors derive from a human donor in good health (CMV status not recorded). Some clones in this sample may be carry-over from other donors' samples.

This clonotype showed up just a few times. The V and J genes are TRBV4-2 and TRBJ2-1; the D is unclear. The CDR3 spans 16 residues. The ends were cut back, 0 bases at V and 9 bases at J, with 18 bases in the middle. Looked up from germline, CDR1 is LGHNA and CDR2 is YNFKEQ. The CDR3 sequence: CASSQERNPPGVEQFF. CDR3 in DNA: TGTGCCAGCAGCCAAGAAAGGAATCCCCCCGGAGTTGAGCAGTTCTTC.

The sample holds a few counts of this clonotype. The CDR3 DNA reads TGTGCCAGCAGCTTAGGTGCCGGGACAGCCTCTACCGGGGAGCTGTTTTTT. It translates to CASSLGAGTASTGELFF. This chain uses TRBV7-2 with TRBJ2-2; 7 positions match TRBD1. Germline V gives CDR1 SGHTA, CDR2 FQGNSA. J gave up 5 bases and V 1 base, and 10 bases lay outside the gene matches. The CDR3 runs to 17 residues.

This clonotype was counted between two and nine times. J is TRBJ1-1 and V is TRBV6-6, with D tentatively TRBD1 (5 bases). Germline assignment: CDR1 MNHNY and CDR2 SVGAGI (reference sequence). This CDR3 comprises 16 residues. Trimming removed 3 bases from V and 1 base from J, with 15 bases in between. The CDR3: CASSYVLGGGNTEAFF. Written as DNA, the CDR3 is TGTGCCAGCAGTTATGTTCTGGGGGGGGGGAACACTGAAGCTTTCTTT.

This clonotype was detected a few times. V and J are TRBV7-3 and TRBJ2-7; D assignment may be TRBD1 or TRBD2 (6 bases each). Germline V gene data show CDR1 as SGHTA and CDR2 as FQGTGA. V dropped 0 bases and J dropped 1 base, with 10 bases sitting between them. The CDR3 loop spans 15 amino acids. The CDR3 loop is CASSLTGGLSYEQYF. Written as DNA, the CDR3 is TGTGCCAGCAGCTTAACAGGGGGGCTTTCCTACGAGCAGTACTTC.

The table lists this clonotype with many counts. The chain couples TRBV7-8 to TRBJ2-1, with 7 positions matching TRBD2. The J segment lost 10 bases and the V segment lost 0 bases, leaving 9 bases of the junction unmatched. From germline, CDR1 is SGHVS and CDR2 FQNEAQ. The CDR3 is 15 residues long. The CDR3 here is CASSLAAGGRNEQFF. The CDR3 region has the DNA TGTGCCAGCAGCTTAGCAGCCGGCGGGAGAAACGAGCAGTTCTTC.

The chain joins TRBV4-1 to TRBJ2-5; no clear D gene. This CDR3 has 16 amino acids. Germline CDR1 reads MGHRA; CDR2 reads YSYEKL. Trimming removed 1 base at V and 3 bases at J, with 15 bases between. In nucleotides, the CDR3 is TGCGCCAGCAGCCAAGGCATTACGACAAGTAAAGAGACCCAGTACTTC. Translated: CASSQGITTSKETQYF.

The chain carries TRBV7-9 and TRBJ2-3; 7 bases fit TRBD1. The CDR3 spans 19 residues. The germline gives CDR1 SEHNR, CDR2 FQNEAQ (reference sequence). V shed 5 bases and J 4 bases; nucleotides not matched to a gene: 21. CDR3 loop: CASSANWAVGTALADTQYF. The CDR3 nucleotides read TGTGCCAGCAGCGCCAATTGGGCAGTGGGGACAGCCTTGGCAGATACGCAGTATTTT. Together with reference TRBV7-9 and TRBJ2-3, the CDR3 gives the full variable domain: DTGVSQNPRHKITKRGQNVTFRCDPISEHNRLYWYRQTLGQGPEFLTYFQNEAQLEKSRLLSDRFSAERPKGSFSTLEIQRTEQGDSAMYLCASSANWAVGTALADTQYFGPGTRLTVL.

Here the CDR3 reads CASSNQGRQPQHF. The CDR3, as DNA: TGTGCCAGCAGTAACCAGGGGAGGCAGCCCCAGCATTTT. The chain employs TRBV6-5 and TRBJ1-5, with D perhaps TRBD1 (6 bases). From germline, CDR1 is MNHEY and CDR2 SVGAGI. Trimming took off 5 bases at V and 7 bases at J, with 12 bases between the two ends. This CDR3 comprises 13 residues.

The chain has TRBV7-9 and TRBJ2-1; TRBD2 matches at 9 bases. There are 16 residues in the CDR3. CDR1 and CDR2 (germline): SEHNR, FQNEAQ (reference sequence). The V gene end was trimmed by 0 bases and the J gene end by 9 bases; junction bases not matched to a gene: 9. The CDR3 DNA reads TGTGCCAGCAGCTTAGCGCTTCGCGGGAGGGCCCCTGAGCAGTTCTTC. Amino acid sequence: CASSLALRGRAPEQFF.

The chain employs TRBV5-6 and TRBJ2-2; D is unclear. The CDR3 is made up of 15 amino acids. Trimming took off 3 bases at V and 5 bases at J, with 14 bases between the two ends. The germline V gene has CDR1 SGHDT and CDR2 YYEEEE. The CDR3, as DNA: TGTGCCAGCAGCTCTGGAACGAGTTGGACCGGGGAGCTGTTTTTT. Its protein product is CASSSGTSWTGELFF.

DNA for the CDR3: TGTGCCAGTAGAAACAAGCGGGGGTACAATGAGCAGTTCTTC. The encoded protein is CASRNKRGYNEQFF. This rearrangement joins TRBV19 to TRBJ2-1; 8 bases fit TRBD2. The germline V gene encodes CDR1 LNHDA and CDR2 SQIVND (reference sequence). The CDR3 runs to 14 residues. V lost 6 bases to trimming and J lost 4 bases; unmatched junction nucleotides: 5.

This chain links TRBV30 with TRBJ1-1; no firm D call. Germline CDR1 reads GTSNPN; CDR2 reads SVGIG (reference sequence). CDR3 length: 11 residues. Trimming pared 2 bases from V and 2 bases from J, leaving 3 bases between. The CDR3 reads CAWSFNTEAFF. CDR3 nucleotides: TGTGCCTGGAGTTTCAACACTGAAGCTTTCTTT.

The gene calls are TRBV12-3 or TRBV12-4 and TRBJ1-5, with 8 bases lining up with TRBD1. The J segment lost 7 bases and the V segment lost 6 bases, leaving 5 bases of the junction unmatched. The CDR3 sequence is 13 residues long. CDR3 DNA sequence: TGTGCCAGCAGCGACAGGGGACGGCAGCCCCAGCATTTT. Encoded protein: CASSDRGRQPQHF.

The chain has TRBV7-2 and TRBJ2-7; TRBD2 is a possible D gene (6 bases). In germline, CDR1 is SGHTA, CDR2 FQGNSA. The ends were cut back, 4 bases at V and 2 bases at J, with 15 bases in the middle. CDR3 length: 15 residues. The CDR3 reads CASSSRDFHTYEQYF. In DNA, the CDR3 is TGTGCCAGCAGCTCCCGGGACTTCCATACCTACGAGCAGTACTTC.

This clonotype was counted ten times or more. The J gene is TRBJ2-3, the V gene TRBV28; TRBD1 matches at 8 bases. Germline-derived CDR1 and CDR2 are MDHEN and SYDVKM. Losses at the gene ends were 2 bases for V and 5 bases for J; bases not matched to a gene: 9. The CDR3 contains 16 residues. The CDR3 DNA follows: TGTGCCAGCAGTTTACGATTGACAGGGGCCCAAGATACGCAGTATTTT. Protein: CASSLRLTGAQDTQYF. The whole variable domain, filled in from reference TRBV28 and TRBJ2-3, reads DVKVTQSSRYLVKRTGEKVFLECVQDMDHENMFWYRQDPGLGLRLIYFSYDVKMKEKGDIPEGYSVSREKKERFSLILESASTNQTSMYLCASSLRLTGAQDTQYFGPGTRLTVL.

The chain uses TRBV10-3 and TRBJ2-2; 9 nucleotides match TRBD1. Germline-derived CDR1 and CDR2 are ENHRY and SYGVKD. The J segment lost 4 bases and the V segment lost 2 bases, leaving 11 bases of the junction unmatched. This CDR3 has 18 amino acids. The CDR3 spells CAISEPGQGIQSTGELFF. The DNA of the CDR3 is TGTGCCATCAGTGAGCCGGGACAGGGAATACAGTCCACCGGGGAGCTGTTTTTT.

The chain combines TRBV24-1 with TRBJ2-7, with D perhaps matching TRBD1 (5 bases). Germline V CDR1 and CDR2: KGHDR, SFDVKD. V was cut by 4 bases and J by 4 bases, with 10 bases left in between. The CDR3 runs 13 residues. CDR3 DNA: TGTGCCACCAGTGACCAAGACAGTTACGAGCAGTACGTC. This codes for CATSDQDSYEQYV.

Only a few counts were recorded for this clonotype. The chain links TRBV7-8 to TRBJ2-1; TRBD2 agrees at 11 bases. Per the germline V gene, CDR1 is SGHVS and CDR2 is FQNEAQ. Unmatched junction bases numbered 9, after V lost 5 bases and J lost 3 bases. The CDR3 covers 17 residues. Here the CDR3 reads CASSRTSGQVFYNEQFF. CDR3 bases: TGTGCCAGCAGCCGGACTAGCGGGCAGGTATTCTACAATGAGCAGTTCTTC.

The chain has TRBV20-1 and TRBJ1-5; no clear D gene. The ends were cut back, 1 base at V and 7 bases at J, with 14 bases in the middle. CDR3 size: 14 residues. From germline, CDR1 is DFQATT and CDR2 SNEGSKA (reference sequence). The CDR3 sequence is CSARALGMGQPQHF. As DNA, the CDR3 is TGCAGTGCTAGAGCTTTAGGGATGGGGCAGCCCCAGCATTTT.

This clonotype was seen many times. The chain uses TRBV7-2 and TRBJ2-5; the D gene is possibly TRBD1 (5 bases). The V and J ends lost 1 base and 1 base respectively, with 10 bases between them. Germline V gives CDR1 SGHTA, CDR2 FQGNSA. CDR3 length: 15 amino acids. The DNA for the CDR3 is TGTGCCAGCAGCTTAGGCAGGGTAGGCCAAGAGACCCAGTACTTC. It codes for CASSLGRVGQETQYF.

This clonotype was counted only a few times. J is TRBJ2-5 and V is TRBV19; the D gene is possibly TRBD2 (6 bases). In germline, CDR1 is LNHDA, CDR2 SQIVND (reference sequence). The CDR3 is 15 amino acids. V lost 1 base and J lost 2, with 11 bases in between. CDR3 sequence: CASSIAGLGQETQYF. The CDR3 DNA is TGTGCCAGTAGTATAGCGGGACTGGGACAAGAGACCCAGTACTTC. The whole variable domain, remainder taken from reference TRBV19 and TRBJ2-5, is DGGITQSPKYLFRKEGQNVTLSCEQNLNHDAMYWYRQDPGQGLRLIYYSQIVNDFQKGDIAEGYSVSREKKESFPLTVTSAQKNPTAFYLCASSIAGLGQETQYFGPGTRLLVL.

DNA for the CDR3: TGTGCCAGCAGCGGGGACAGGGGGCCAGGAAACACCATATATTTT. Its protein is CASSGDRGPGNTIYF. The V call is TRBV7-2, the J call TRBJ1-3; 12 bases match TRBD1. V lost 5 bases and J lost 4; bases outside the gene matches: 3. CDR3 length: 15 residues. Germline V CDR1 and CDR2: SGHTA, FQGNSA. Filled out from reference TRBV7-2 and TRBJ1-3, the complete variable domain reads GAGVSQSPSNKVTEKGKDVELRCDPISGHTALYWYRQSLGQGLEFLIYFQGNSAPDKSGLPSDRFSAERTGGSVSTLTIQRTQQEDSAVYLCASSGDRGPGNTIYFGEGSWLTVV.

This clonotype was picked up a small number of times. V and J are TRBV11-2 and TRBJ1-1; D call uncertain. The CDR3 runs to 15 residues. V lost 5 bases and J 2 bases, leaving 15 bases between the germline ends. Per germline, CDR1 SGHAT and CDR2 FQNNGV. CDR3 sequence reads: CASSLRPTTNTEAFF. Here the CDR3 DNA reads TGTGCCAGCAGCCTCCGACCGACAACAAACACTGAAGCTTTCTTT. Combining the CDR3 with reference TRBV11-2 and TRBJ1-1 gives the whole variable domain EAGVAQSPRYKIIEKRQSVAFWCNPISGHATLYWYQQILGQGPKLLIQFQNNGVVDDSQLPKDRFSAERLKGVDSTLKIQPAKLEDSAVYLCASSLRPTTNTEAFFGQGTRLTVV.